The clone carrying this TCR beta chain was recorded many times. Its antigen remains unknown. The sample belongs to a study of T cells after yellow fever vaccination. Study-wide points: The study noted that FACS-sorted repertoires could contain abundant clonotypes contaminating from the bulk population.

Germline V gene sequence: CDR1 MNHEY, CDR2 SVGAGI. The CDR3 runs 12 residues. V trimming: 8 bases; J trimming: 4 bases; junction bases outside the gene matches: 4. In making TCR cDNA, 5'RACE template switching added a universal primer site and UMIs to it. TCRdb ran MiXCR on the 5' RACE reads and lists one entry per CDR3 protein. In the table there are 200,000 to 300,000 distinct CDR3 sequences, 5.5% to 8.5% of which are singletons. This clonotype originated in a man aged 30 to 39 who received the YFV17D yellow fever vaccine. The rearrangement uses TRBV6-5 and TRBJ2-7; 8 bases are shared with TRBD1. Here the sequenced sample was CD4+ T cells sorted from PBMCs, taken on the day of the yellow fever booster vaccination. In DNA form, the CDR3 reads TGTGCCAGCCAGGGGGCGGGTTACGAGCAGTACTTC. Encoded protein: CASQGAGYEQYF.